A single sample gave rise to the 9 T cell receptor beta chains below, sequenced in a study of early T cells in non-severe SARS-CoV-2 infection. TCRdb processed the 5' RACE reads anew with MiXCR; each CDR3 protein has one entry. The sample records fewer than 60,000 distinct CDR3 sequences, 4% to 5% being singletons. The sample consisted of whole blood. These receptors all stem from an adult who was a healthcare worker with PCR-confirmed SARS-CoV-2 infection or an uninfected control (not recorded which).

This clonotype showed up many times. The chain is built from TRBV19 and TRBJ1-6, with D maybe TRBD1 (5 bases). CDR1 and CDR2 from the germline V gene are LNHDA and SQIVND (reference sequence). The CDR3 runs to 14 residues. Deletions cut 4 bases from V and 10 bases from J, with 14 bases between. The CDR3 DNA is TGTGCCAGTAGTACCCCTCAGGGTGGATCACCCCTCCACTTT. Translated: CASSTPQGGSPLHF.

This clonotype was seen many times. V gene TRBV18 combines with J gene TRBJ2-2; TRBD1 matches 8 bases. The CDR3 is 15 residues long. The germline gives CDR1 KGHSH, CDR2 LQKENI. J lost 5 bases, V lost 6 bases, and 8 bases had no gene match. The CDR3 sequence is CASSPGQARTGELFF. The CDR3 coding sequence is TGTGCCAGCTCGCCGGGACAGGCCCGTACCGGGGAGCTGTTTTTT.

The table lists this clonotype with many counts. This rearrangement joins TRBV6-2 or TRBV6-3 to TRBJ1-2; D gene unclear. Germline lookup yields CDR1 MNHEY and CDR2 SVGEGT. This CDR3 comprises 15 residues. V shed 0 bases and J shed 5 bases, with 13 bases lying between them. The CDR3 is CASSYSGTMGYGYTF. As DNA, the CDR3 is TGTGCCAGCAGTTACTCAGGCACCATGGGATATGGCTACACCTTC.

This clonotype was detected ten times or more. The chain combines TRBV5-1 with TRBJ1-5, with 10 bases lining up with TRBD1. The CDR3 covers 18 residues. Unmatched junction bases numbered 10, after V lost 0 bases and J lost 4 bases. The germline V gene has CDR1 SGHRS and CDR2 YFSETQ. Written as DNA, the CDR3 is TGCGCCAGCAGCTTGGGCCCCTCTCGGACAGGGGGAAATCAGCCCCAGCATTTT. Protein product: CASSLGPSRTGGNQPQHF.

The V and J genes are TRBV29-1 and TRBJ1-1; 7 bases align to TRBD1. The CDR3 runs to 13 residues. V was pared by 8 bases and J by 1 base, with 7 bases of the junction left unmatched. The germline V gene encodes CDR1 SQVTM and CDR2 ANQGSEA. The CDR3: CSIRQGRNTEAFF. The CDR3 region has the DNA TGCAGCATCCGACAGGGTAGGAACACTGAAGCTTTCTTT.

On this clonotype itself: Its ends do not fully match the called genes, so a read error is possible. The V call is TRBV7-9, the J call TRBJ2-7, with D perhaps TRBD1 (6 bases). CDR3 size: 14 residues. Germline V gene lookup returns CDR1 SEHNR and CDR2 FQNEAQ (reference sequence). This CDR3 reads CACSSGNRAHEQYF. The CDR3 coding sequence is TGTGCCTGCAGCTCAGGTAACAGGGCCCACGAGCAGTACTTC.

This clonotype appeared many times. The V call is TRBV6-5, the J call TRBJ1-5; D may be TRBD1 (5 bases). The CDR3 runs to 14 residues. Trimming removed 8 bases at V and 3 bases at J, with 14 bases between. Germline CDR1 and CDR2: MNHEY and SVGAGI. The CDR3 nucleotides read TGTGCCAGCCACCCGACCGGGGCCAATCAGCCCCAGCATTTT. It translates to CASHPTGANQPQHF.

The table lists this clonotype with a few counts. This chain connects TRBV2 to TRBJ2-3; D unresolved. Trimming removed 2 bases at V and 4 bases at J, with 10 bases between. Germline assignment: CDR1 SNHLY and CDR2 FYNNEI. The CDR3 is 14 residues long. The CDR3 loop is CASSERVVADTQYF. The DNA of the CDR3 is TGTGCCAGCAGTGAAAGGGTAGTTGCAGATACGCAGTATTTT.

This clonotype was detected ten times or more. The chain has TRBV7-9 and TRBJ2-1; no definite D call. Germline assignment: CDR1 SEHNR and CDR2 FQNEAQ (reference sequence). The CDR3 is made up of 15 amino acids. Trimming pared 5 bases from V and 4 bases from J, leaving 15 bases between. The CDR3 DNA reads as TGTGCCAGCAGCGGACCCCTTGCGGCGTACAATGAGCAGTTCTTC. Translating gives CASSGPLAAYNEQFF.